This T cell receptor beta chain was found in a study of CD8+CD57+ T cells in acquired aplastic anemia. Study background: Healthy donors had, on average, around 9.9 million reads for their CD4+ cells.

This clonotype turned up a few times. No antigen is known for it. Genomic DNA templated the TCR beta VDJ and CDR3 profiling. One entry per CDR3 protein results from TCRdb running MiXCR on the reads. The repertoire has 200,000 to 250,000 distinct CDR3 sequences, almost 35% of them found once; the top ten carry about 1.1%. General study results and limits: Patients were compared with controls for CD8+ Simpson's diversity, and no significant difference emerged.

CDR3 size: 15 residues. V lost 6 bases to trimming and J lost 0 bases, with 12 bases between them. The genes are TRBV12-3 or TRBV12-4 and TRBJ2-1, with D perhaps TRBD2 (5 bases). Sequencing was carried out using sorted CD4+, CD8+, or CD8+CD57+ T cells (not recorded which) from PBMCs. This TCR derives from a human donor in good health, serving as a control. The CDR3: CASRPRGNSYNEQFF. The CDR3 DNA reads TGTGCCAGCAGACCCCGGGGAAACTCCTACAATGAGCAGTTCTTC.